This T cell receptor beta chain was identified in a study of blood T cell repertoires in COVID-19. Using immunoSEQ multiplex PCR, the repertoire was profiled, and TCRdb retains in-frame clones only, with some absent. Of about half a million clones in the sample, 70% to 90% were seen once. Trimming took off 4 bases at V and 6 bases at J, with 16 bases between the two ends. The germline V gene encodes CDR1 MDHEN and CDR2 SYDVKM. The CDR3 loop spans 14 amino acids. This clone was recorded at least ten times. Source material: peripheral blood. The receptor was isolated from a human donor in a cohort sampled during active COVID-19. The rearrangement links TRBV28 to TRBJ2-7; TRBD1 is a possible D gene (5 bases). CDR3 bases: TGTGCCAGCAGTTCCCAGGGATATTTGGGCGAGCAGTACTTC. Encoded protein: CASSSQGYLGEQYF.